This T cell receptor (beta chain) was captured in a study of OX40 agonist ivuxolimab in advanced cancers. Across the study: Those enrolled were about 82% male, with a mean age of around 57 years and ages from roughly 20 to 85. Prior therapy, whether anti-PD-1, anti-PD-L1 or anti-CTLA-4, was allowed, and roughly 40% had some. Study observations and caveats: Certain nonresponding patients likewise had low normalized T-cell clonal expansion. At doses 0.1 to 3.0 mg/kg, CD4+ and CD8+ clones expanded.

Concerning this clone: Its antigen is not identified.

The protocol was immunoSEQ multiplex PCR, while the TCRdb copy is restricted to in-frame clones and leaves out a portion. The sample yields 80,000 or so clones, around four fifths seen once. The CDR3 is 16 residues long. CDR1 and CDR2 from the germline V gene are LGHNA and YSLEER. V trimming: 1 base; J trimming: 4 bases; junction bases outside the gene matches: 9. The receptor was derived from an adult with an advanced solid tumor such as melanoma, head and neck, liver or kidney cancer. Sequencing was performed on CD4+ or CD8+ T cells sorted from blood, taken in a trial of the OX40 agonist ivuxolimab. The chain uses TRBV4-3 and TRBJ1-1; 7 bases map to TRBD1. In DNA, the CDR3 is TGCGCCAGCAGCCAAGCTGCAGGGGGGAAGGGCACTGAAGCTTTCTTT. It yields the protein CASSQAAGGKGTEAFF.